A single sample is the source of the 23 T cell receptor beta chains below, sequenced in a study of T cell responses to AZD1222 COVID-19 vaccine. Sequencing was performed with immunoSEQ multiplex PCR; in TCRdb, only in-frame clones are kept and a portion is missing. The repertoire holds roughly 100,000 clones, roughly 90% seen once, with around 2.3% in the top ten. The specimen comprised peripheral blood, sampled on day 0 of AZD1222 vaccination. These receptors all come from an adult in good health.

The rearrangement links TRBV3-1 (or the pseudogene TRBV3-2) to TRBJ1-2; tentatively, D is TRBD1 (5 bases). The CDR3 runs 13 residues. Germline loops: CDR1 LGHDT, CDR2 YNNKEL (reference sequence). V was clipped by 4 bases and J by 8 bases, with 14 bases between them. CDR3 amino acids: CASSPWGSGGYTF. The CDR3 DNA sequence: TGTGCCAGCAGCCCCTGGGGCAGTGGCGGCTACACCTTC.

This clone has a handful of counts. The genes are TRBV5-1 and TRBJ1-3; D is undetermined. Trimming removed 0 bases from V and 0 bases from J, with 7 bases in between. The CDR3 runs to 15 residues. CDR1 and CDR2 (germline): SGHRS, YFSETQ. This chain's CDR3 is CASSLGQVSGNTIYF. CDR3 in DNA: TGCGCCAGCAGCTTGGGGCAAGTCTCTGGAAACACCATATATTTT.

The chain is built from TRBV7-8 and TRBJ1-1; no clear D gene. Trimming left V 1 base short and J 1 base short, with 7 bases between. The V gene's germline CDR1 is SGHVS and CDR2 FQNEAQ. The CDR3 totals 14 residues. The CDR3 is CASSLGQSNTEAFF. The CDR3 nucleotides are TGTGCCAGCAGCTTAGGACAATCGAACACTGAAGCTTTCTTT.

The V gene is TRBV6-5, the J gene TRBJ1-2, with 8 bases matching TRBD1. Germline loops: CDR1 MNHEY, CDR2 SVGAGI. With 6 bases clipped from V and 4 bases from J, the junction kept 4 bases outside the gene matches. The CDR3 covers 13 residues. CDR3 bases: TGTGCCAGCAGACGACAGGGGCCCTATGGCTACACCTTC. Its protein product is CASRRQGPYGYTF.

The V call is TRBV25-1, the J call TRBJ1-2; D is unresolved. The length of the CDR3 is 13 residues. Germline assignment: CDR1 MGHDK and CDR2 SYGVNS. V lost 2 bases to trimming and J lost 8 bases, with 12 bases between them. CDR3 bases: TGTGCCAGCAGTGAAGGGTATCCCAGGGGCTACACCTTC. This codes for CASSEGYPRGYTF.

The V and J genes are TRBV7-2 and TRBJ2-2; D call uncertain. The CDR3 has 12 amino acids. Germline assignment: CDR1 SGHTA and CDR2 FQGNSA. The V end lost 5 bases, the J end lost 6 bases, and 7 bases lay between the germline ends. The CDR3 coding sequence is TGTGCCAGCAGCCGAGCCGCCGGGGAGCTGTTTTTT. Its protein is CASSRAAGELFF.

The chain carries TRBV27 and TRBJ1-6, with 10 bases fitting TRBD1. The CDR3 runs to 16 residues. CDR1 and CDR2 from the germline V gene are MNHEY and SMNVEV (reference sequence). After removal of 6 bases from V and 9 bases from J, the junction contained 11 bases not matched to a gene. In DNA form, the CDR3 reads TGTGCCAGCAGATCACTGACAGGGGGCCTAACTTCACCCCTCCACTTT. Translation gives CASRSLTGGLTSPLHF.

The chain joins TRBV7-2 to TRBJ2-7, with D perhaps matching TRBD1 (8 bases). Germline lookup yields CDR1 SGHTA and CDR2 FQGNSA. The CDR3 has 16 residues. Trimming took 4 bases from V and 0 from J, leaving 16 bases between them. The CDR3: CASSWGGDRPSYEQYF. The CDR3 DNA reads TGTGCCAGCAGCTGGGGAGGGGACAGGCCCTCCTACGAGCAGTACTTC.

For this clone: One end of the junction does not line up with germline, which may come from a read error. CDR3 bases: TGTGCTAGCAGCGCGGGACTAGGGAATGAGCAGTTCTTC. It encodes CASSAGLGNEQFF. The chain has TRBV7-7 and TRBJ2-1; 8 bases line up with TRBD2. Germline CDR1 reads SSHAT; CDR2 reads FNYEAQ (reference sequence). This CDR3 is built from 13 residues.

The chain employs TRBV11-2 and TRBJ1-2, with D possibly matching TRBD1 (6 bases). Trimming removed 5 bases at V and 2 bases at J, with 15 bases between. Germline V gives CDR1 SGHAT, CDR2 FQNNGV. CDR3 length equals 15 residues. The CDR3 here is CASSPITGINYGYTF. The CDR3 DNA sequence: TGTGCCAGCAGCCCTATTACAGGGATCAACTATGGCTACACCTTC.

The chain has TRBV29-1 and TRBJ1-2; D is possibly TRBD1 (5 bases). This CDR3 is built from 12 residues. Germline CDR1 reads SQVTM; CDR2 reads ANQGSEA. Trimming left V 1 base short and J 8 bases short, with 11 bases between. The CDR3 is CSVEGGAGGYTF. The CDR3, as DNA: TGCAGCGTTGAAGGAGGGGCCGGCGGCTACACCTTC. The full variable domain, in which reference TRBV29-1 and TRBJ1-2 provide the parts outside the CDR3, is SAVISQKPSRDICQRGTSLTIQCQVDSQVTMMFWYRQQPGQSLTLIATANQGSEATYESGFVIDKFPISRPNLTFSTLTVSNMSPEDSSIYLCSVEGGAGGYTFGSGTRLTVV.

This sequence joins TRBV6-5 and TRBJ2-7; D is perhaps TRBD2 (6 bases). Looked up from germline, CDR1 is MNHEY and CDR2 is SVGAGI. The CDR3 runs 12 residues. V dropped 8 bases and J dropped 6 bases, with 14 bases sitting between them. CDR3 in amino acids: CASGTPGGEQYF. For the CDR3, the DNA is TGTGCCAGCGGAACACCCGGGGGCGAGCAGTACTTC.

The chain employs TRBV30 and TRBJ1-2, with 7 bases lining up with TRBD1. V lost 2 bases to trimming and J lost 5 bases; unmatched junction nucleotides: 8. CDR3 length equals 14 residues. Per germline, CDR1 GTSNPN and CDR2 SVGIG (reference sequence). The DNA for the CDR3 is TGTGCCTGGAGTAAAACCGGGACAGTTTATGGCTACACCTTC. It specifies CAWSKTGTVYGYTF.

The chain links TRBV18 to TRBJ2-5; D unclear. The V gene lost 2 bases and the J gene lost 5 bases, with 6 bases spanning the gap. Per germline, CDR1 KGHSH and CDR2 LQKENI. CDR3 length: 12 amino acids. The CDR3 here is CASSPVMETQYF. CDR3 in DNA: TGTGCCAGCTCACCAGTAATGGAGACCCAGTACTTC.

The V call is TRBV25-1, the J call TRBJ2-5; TRBD1 agrees at 11 bases. Per the germline V gene, CDR1 is MGHDK and CDR2 is SYGVNS. The CDR3 sequence is 16 residues long. J was trimmed by 1 base and V by 5 bases; bases with no gene match: 6. The CDR3 region is CASSPPGTGGQETQYF. The CDR3 coding sequence is TGTGCCAGCAGTCCCCCCGGGACAGGGGGCCAAGAGACCCAGTACTTC.

The rearrangement uses TRBV6-4 and TRBJ2-6, with TRBD1 identical over 7 bases. The CDR3 is 19 residues long. V shed 0 bases and J 0 bases; nucleotides not matched to a gene: 8. Germline CDR1 reads MRHNA; CDR2 reads SNTAGT. The CDR3 spells CASSDSTRSGGSGANVLTF. CDR3 sequence (DNA): TGTGCCAGCAGTGACTCGACTCGGTCAGGGGGCTCTGGGGCCAACGTCCTGACTTTC.

The chain recombines TRBV6-1 with TRBJ2-3, with no clear D. The CDR3 covers 13 residues. Germline V gene lookup returns CDR1 MNHNS and CDR2 SASEGT. V lost 1 base to trimming and J lost 6 bases, with 8 bases between them. The CDR3 DNA sequence: TGTGCCAGCAGTGAAGGAGGTTTTGATACGCAGTATTTT. Protein: CASSEGGFDTQYF.

The genes are TRBV3-1 (or the pseudogene TRBV3-2) and TRBJ2-1, with 9 positions matching TRBD2. V was pared by 3 bases and J by 9 bases, with 21 bases of the junction left unmatched. Germline V lookup: CDR1 LGHDT, CDR2 YNNKEL (reference sequence). This CDR3 region has 19 residues. The CDR3 reads CASSHPVPTSGRGGSEQFF. The CDR3 DNA sequence: TGTGCCAGCAGCCACCCGGTCCCGACTAGCGGAAGGGGTGGGAGTGAGCAGTTCTTC.

The chain carries TRBV18 and TRBJ2-4, with D hard to call. Germline CDR1 KGHSH, CDR2 LQKENI. This CDR3 contains 14 residues. The ends were cut back, 0 bases at V and 1 base at J, with 4 bases in the middle. CDR3 sequence: CASSPPGAKNIQYF. The CDR3 DNA follows: TGTGCCAGCTCACCACCCGGGGCCAAAAACATTCAGTACTTC.

V and J are TRBV18 and TRBJ2-7; D is uncertain. V was shortened by 4 bases and J by 2 bases, with 12 bases between the two germline ends. CDR1 is KGHSH and CDR2 is LQKENI in the germline V gene. The length of the CDR3 is 14 residues. CDR3 protein: CASSRSGVTYEQYF. CDR3 sequence (DNA): TGTGCCAGCTCACGAAGTGGGGTAACCTACGAGCAGTACTTC.

The genes are TRBV11-2 and TRBJ2-7; tentatively, D is TRBD1 (6 bases). V shed 5 bases and J shed 2 bases, with 13 bases lying between them. The germline V gene encodes CDR1 SGHAT and CDR2 FQNNGV. The CDR3 sequence is 14 residues long. The CDR3 reads CASSPGTLAYEQYF. The CDR3, as DNA: TGTGCCAGCAGCCCTGGGACACTCGCCTACGAGCAGTACTTC. Complete variable domain (other parts from reference TRBV11-2 and TRBJ2-7): EAGVAQSPRYKIIEKRQSVAFWCNPISGHATLYWYQQILGQGPKLLIQFQNNGVVDDSQLPKDRFSAERLKGVDSTLKIQPAKLEDSAVYLCASSPGTLAYEQYFGPGTRLTVT.

V usage is TRBV4-1 and J usage is TRBJ1-1; the D is unclear. Germline V lookup: CDR1 MGHRA, CDR2 YSYEKL. The CDR3 is made up of 15 amino acids. The V and J ends lost 5 bases and 3 bases respectively, with 16 bases between them. The CDR3 protein is CASSALGGSDTEAFF. CDR3 in DNA: TGCGCCAGCAGCGCCCTAGGAGGGTCGGACACTGAAGCTTTCTTT.

The J gene is TRBJ2-7, the V gene TRBV15; possibly TRBD1 or TRBD2 for D (5 bases each). V dropped 5 bases and J dropped 4 bases, with 15 bases sitting between them. From germline, CDR1 is LNHNV and CDR2 YYDKDF (reference sequence). The CDR3 contains 14 residues. The CDR3 bases are TGTGCCACCAGCCCTTCGGGACGGTCATACGAGCAGTACTTC. It codes for CATSPSGRSYEQYF.